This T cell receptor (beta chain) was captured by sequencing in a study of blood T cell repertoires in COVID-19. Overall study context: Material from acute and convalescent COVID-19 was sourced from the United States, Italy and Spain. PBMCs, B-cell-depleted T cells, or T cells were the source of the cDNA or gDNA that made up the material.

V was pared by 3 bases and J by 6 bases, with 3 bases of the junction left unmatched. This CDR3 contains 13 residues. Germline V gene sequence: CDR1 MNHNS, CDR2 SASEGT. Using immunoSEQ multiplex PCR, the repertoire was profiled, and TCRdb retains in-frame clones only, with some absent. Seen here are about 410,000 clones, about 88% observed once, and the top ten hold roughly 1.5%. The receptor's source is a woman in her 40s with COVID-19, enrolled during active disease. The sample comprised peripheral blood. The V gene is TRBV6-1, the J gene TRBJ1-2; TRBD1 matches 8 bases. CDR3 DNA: TGTGCCAGCAGTGAGTACAGGGGGAATGGCTACACCTTC. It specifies CASSEYRGNGYTF.